A selection of T cell receptor beta chains follows, all from one sample in a study of cytomegalovirus exposure and HLA in healthy donors. Clones were read by immunoSEQ multiplex PCR, and TCRdb kept only the in-frame ones, dropping some. The table shows about 130,000 clones, with around 83% occurring only once. The specimen was PBMCs. The origin of the receptors is a girl aged 2 to 9 in good health and CMV-seronegative. Both conserved end residues are part of each CDR3. Each record gives: J gene, V gene, D gene, clone size, CDR3 protein, CDR3 DNA. The D gene is left open where the match is weak. Not every row has a clone size; where given, it reads once, few, many or a size class.

j_gene: TRBJ2-7
v_gene: TRBV15
d_gene: -
abundance: -
CDR3aa: CATSRDPWFSYEQYF
CDR3nt: TGTGCCACCAGCAGAGATCCGTGGTTCTCCTACGAGCAGTACTTC

j_gene: TRBJ2-5
v_gene: TRBV4-2
d_gene: TRBD2
abundance: -
CDR3aa: CASSQDPSGGPQETQYF
CDR3nt: TGTGCCAGCAGCCAAGATCCTAGCGGGGGGCCCCAAGAGACCCAGTACTTC

j_gene: TRBJ2-5
v_gene: TRBV9
d_gene: TRBD1
abundance: -
CDR3aa: CASSPPDRAETQYF
CDR3nt: TGTGCCAGCAGCCCACCTGACAGGGCAGAGACCCAGTACTTC

j_gene: TRBJ2-5
v_gene: TRBV28
d_gene: -
abundance: -
CDR3aa: CASRSRDTLLQETQYF
CDR3nt: TGTGCCAGCAGGTCCCGGGACACCTTACTCCAAGAGACCCAGTACTTC

j_gene: TRBJ2-5
v_gene: TRBV4-2
d_gene: TRBD2
abundance: -
CDR3aa: CASSRASGRDYRETQYF
CDR3nt: TGTGCCAGCAGCCGGGCTAGCGGGAGGGATTATAGGGAGACCCAGTACTTC

j_gene: TRBJ1-2
v_gene: TRBV5-1
d_gene: TRBD1
abundance: -
CDR3aa: CASSLRDRQGGGYTF
CDR3nt: TGCGCCAGCAGCTTGAGGGACAGACAGGGTGGAGGCTACACCTTC

j_gene: TRBJ2-5
v_gene: TRBV28
d_gene: TRBD2
abundance: few
CDR3aa: CASKLGGRVAETQYF
CDR3nt: TGTGCCAGCAAGTTGGGCGGGAGAGTGGCAGAGACCCAGTACTTC

j_gene: TRBJ1-2
v_gene: TRBV6-5
d_gene: -
abundance: -
CDR3aa: CASSYSGRGYTF
CDR3nt: TGTGCCAGCAGTTACTCTGGGCGCGGCTACACCTTC

j_gene: TRBJ1-6
v_gene: TRBV6-5
d_gene: -
abundance: -
CDR3aa: CASSYSRGPAPLHF
CDR3nt: TGTGCCAGCAGTTACTCAAGGGGCCCGGCACCCCTCCACTTT

j_gene: TRBJ2-1
v_gene: TRBV15
d_gene: TRBD2
abundance: -
CDR3aa: CATSSGGDPQSDEQFF
CDR3nt: TGTGCCACCAGCAGTGGGGGGGACCCTCAGTCCGATGAGCAGTTCTTC

j_gene: TRBJ1-2
v_gene: TRBV19
d_gene: -
abundance: -
CDR3aa: CASRLTANYGYTF
CDR3nt: TGTGCCAGTAGGCTGACAGCTAACTATGGCTACACCTTC

j_gene: TRBJ2-7
v_gene: TRBV6-1
d_gene: -
abundance: -
CDR3aa: CASSEGGGGQTGQYF
CDR3nt: TGTGCCAGCAGTGAAGGAGGGGGAGGGCAAACGGGGCAGTACTTC

j_gene: TRBJ2-7
v_gene: TRBV28
d_gene: TRBD2
abundance: -
CDR3aa: CASSLKRPKRDAYEQYF
CDR3nt: TGTGCCAGCAGTTTAAAGCGGCCTAAGCGGGACGCCTACGAGCAGTACTTC